The clone carrying this TCR beta chain was detected only a few times. The data stem from a study of blood T cells in healthy people across ages. Trimming cost V 2 bases and J 7 bases, with 9 bases left between them. This CDR3 region has 13 residues. CDR1 is KGHSH and CDR2 is LQKENI in the germline V gene. Using a J-beta primer mix together with a sample-barcoded 5' primer, a second PCR was run for about 6 to 11 cycles. Every cDNA molecule bore a tag from a template-switch adaptor containing 12 random nucleotides. All samples gave at least 2.5 million CDR3-containing paired-end reads. TCRdb recomputed calls from the 5' RACE reads with MiXCR, one row per CDR3 protein. This table has 600,000 to 800,000 distinct CDR3 sequences, 45% to 60% appearing once.

This sequence was found in a woman aged 80 or over in good health. This rearrangement joins TRBV18 to TRBJ1-5; D gene uncertain. The material sequenced was blood. This chain's CDR3 is CASSPGQEQPQHF. As DNA, the CDR3 is TGTGCCAGCTCACCAGGGCAGGAGCAGCCCCAGCATTTT.